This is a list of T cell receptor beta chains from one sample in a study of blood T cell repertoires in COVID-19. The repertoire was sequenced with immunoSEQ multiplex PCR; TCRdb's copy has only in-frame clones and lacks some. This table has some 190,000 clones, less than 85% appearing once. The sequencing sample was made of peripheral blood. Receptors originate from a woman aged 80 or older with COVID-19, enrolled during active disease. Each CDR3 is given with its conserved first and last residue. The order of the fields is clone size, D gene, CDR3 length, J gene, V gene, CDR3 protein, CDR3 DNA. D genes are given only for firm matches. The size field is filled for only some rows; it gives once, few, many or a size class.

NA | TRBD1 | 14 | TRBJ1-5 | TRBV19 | CASSRQGRNQPQHF | TGTGCCAGCTCAAGACAGGGTCGAAATCAGCCCCAGCATTTT
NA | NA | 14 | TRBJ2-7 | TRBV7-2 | CASKPGLSSYEQYF | TGTGCCAGCAAACCGGGACTCAGCTCCTACGAGCAGTACTTC
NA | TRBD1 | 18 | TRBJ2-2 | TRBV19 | CASSSGTGSLLYTGELFF | TGTGCCAGTAGTTCCGGGACAGGGTCTTTATTGTACACCGGGGAGCTGTTTTTT
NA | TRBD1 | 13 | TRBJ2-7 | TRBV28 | CASSSTGAYEQYF | TGTGCCAGCAGTTCTACAGGGGCCTACGAGCAGTACTTC
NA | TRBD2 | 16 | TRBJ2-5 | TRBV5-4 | CASSLDAAGGGETQYF | TGTGCCAGCAGCTTGGATGCGGCGGGAGGGGGAGAGACCCAGTACTTC
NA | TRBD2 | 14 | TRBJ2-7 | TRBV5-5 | CASRLAGGSYEQYF | TGTGCCAGCAGACTAGCGGGAGGCTCCTACGAGCAGTACTTC
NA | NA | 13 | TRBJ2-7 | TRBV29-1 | CSVERGSSYEQYF | TGCAGCGTTGAAAGAGGTAGCTCCTACGAGCAGTACTTC
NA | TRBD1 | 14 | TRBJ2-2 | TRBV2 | CASKGTGGTGELFF | TGTGCCAGCAAAGGGACAGGGGGCACCGGGGAGCTGTTTTTT
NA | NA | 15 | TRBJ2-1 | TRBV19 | CASSTKMSSYNEQFF | TGTGCCAGTAGTACTAAAATGAGCTCCTACAATGAGCAGTTCTTC
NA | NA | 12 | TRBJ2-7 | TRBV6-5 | CASSQGVGEQYF | TGTGCCAGCAGCCAAGGGGTAGGGGAGCAGTACTTC
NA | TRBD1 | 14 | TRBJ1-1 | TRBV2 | CASTSQGAETEAFF | TGTGCCAGCACCTCACAGGGGGCGGAGACTGAAGCTTTCTTT
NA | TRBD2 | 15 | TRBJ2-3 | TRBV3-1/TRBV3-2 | CASSFKSGGADTQYF | TGTGCCAGCAGTTTCAAAAGCGGGGGGGCAGATACGCAGTATTTT
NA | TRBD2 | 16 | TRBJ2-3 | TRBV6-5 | CASSSPGLAGGTTQYF | TGTGCCAGCAGTTCACCGGGACTAGCGGGAGGGACCACGCAGTATTTT
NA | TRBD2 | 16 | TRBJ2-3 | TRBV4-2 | CASSLLAGGGTDTQYF | TGTGCCAGCAGCCTTCTAGCGGGGGGCGGCACAGATACGCAGTATTTT
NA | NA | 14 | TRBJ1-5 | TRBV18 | CASSLEQGGQPQHF | TGTGCCAGCTCACTGGAGCAGGGCGGTCAGCCCCAGCATTTT
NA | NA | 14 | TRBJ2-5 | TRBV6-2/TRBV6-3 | CASSYGEVRETQYF | TGTGCCAGCAGTTACGGGGAGGTGCGGGAGACCCAGTACTTC
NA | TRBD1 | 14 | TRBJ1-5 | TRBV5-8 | CASSGGQSHQPQHF | TGTGCCAGCAGCGGGGGACAGTCCCATCAGCCCCAGCATTTT
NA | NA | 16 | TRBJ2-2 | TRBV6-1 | CASSEASRVVTGELFF | TGTGCCAGCAGTGAAGCAAGCAGGGTTGTCACCGGGGAGCTGTTTTTT
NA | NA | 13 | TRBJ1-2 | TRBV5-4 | CASSLQQPYGYTF | TGTGCCAGCAGCTTGCAACAACCCTATGGCTACACCTTC
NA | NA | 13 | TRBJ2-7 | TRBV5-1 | CASSATVSYEQYF | TGCGCCAGCAGCGCGACAGTTTCCTACGAGCAGTACTTC
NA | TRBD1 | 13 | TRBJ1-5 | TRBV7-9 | CASSFTGDQPQHF | TGTGCCAGCAGCTTCACAGGGGATCAGCCCCAGCATTTT
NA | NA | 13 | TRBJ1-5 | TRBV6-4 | CASSVGGNQPQHF | TGTGCCAGCAGTGTGGGAGGTAATCAGCCCCAGCATTTT
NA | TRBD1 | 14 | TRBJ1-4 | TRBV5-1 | CASSVTGSEEKLFF | TGCGCCAGCAGCGTGACAGGGAGCGAAGAAAAACTGTTTTTT
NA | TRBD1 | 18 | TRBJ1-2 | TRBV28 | CASSSVGTGGPPNYGYTF | TGTGCCAGCAGTTCTGTAGGGACAGGGGGCCCTCCTAACTATGGCTATACCTTC
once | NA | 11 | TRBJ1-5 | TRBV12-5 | CASGFNQPQHF | TGTGCTAGTGGCTTTAATCAGCCCCAGCATTTT
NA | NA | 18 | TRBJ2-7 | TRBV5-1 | CASSQKPLSGPSSYEQYF | TGCGCCAGCAGCCAAAAACCTCTTAGCGGCCCAAGCTCCTACGAGCAGTACTTC
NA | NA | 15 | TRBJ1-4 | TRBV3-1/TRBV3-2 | CASSFGTPFREKLFF | TGTGCCAGCAGCTTCGGGACTCCCTTTCGGGAAAAACTGTTTTTT
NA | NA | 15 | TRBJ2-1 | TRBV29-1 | CSVGAWQGGGNEQFF | TGCAGCGTTGGGGCATGGCAGGGGGGTGGGAATGAGCAGTTCTTC
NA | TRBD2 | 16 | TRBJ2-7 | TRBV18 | CASKRAPGGATGEQYF | TGTGCCAGCAAGCGAGCCCCCGGGGGGGCTACGGGGGAGCAGTACTTC
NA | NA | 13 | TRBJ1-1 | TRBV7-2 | CASSAQGNTEAFF | TGTGCCAGCAGCGCACAGGGAAACACTGAAGCTTTCTTT
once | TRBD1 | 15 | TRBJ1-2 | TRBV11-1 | CASSPLRGLGDGYTF | TGTGCCAGCAGCCCTTTGAGGGGGCTAGGTGACGGCTACACCTTC
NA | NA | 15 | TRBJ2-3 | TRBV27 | CASSPASWGTDTQYF | TGTGCCAGCAGCCCGGCTAGTTGGGGCACAGATACGCAGTATTTT
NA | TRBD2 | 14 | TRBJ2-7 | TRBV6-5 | CASRSGGTSYEQYF | TGTGCCAGCCGGTCGGGGGGGACGTCCTACGAGCAGTACTTC
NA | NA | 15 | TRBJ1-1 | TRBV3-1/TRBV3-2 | CASSQAGGLNTEAFF | TGTGCCAGCAGCCAGGCGGGGGGGCTGAACACTGAAGCTTTCTTT